Following are 14 T cell receptor beta chains from one sample sequenced in a study. TCRdb recomputed calls from the 5' RACE reads with MiXCR, one row per CDR3 protein. The table has around 57,000 distinct CDR3 sequences, around 26% seen once; the top ten hold approximately 3%. The sample was tumor-infiltrating memory CD4+ T cells sorted from the breast tumor. Regarding subset: memory CD4+ T cells, CD4+CD45RO+CD25-. Source of these receptors: a female donor with breast cancer.

This clonotype was observed at least ten times. A read error may be the cause here, since a much bigger clone is one base away. The V call is TRBV20-1, the J call TRBJ2-5; D is undetermined. The CDR3 contains 12 residues. CDR1 and CDR2 from the germline V gene are DFQATT and SNEGSKA (reference sequence). The CDR3 sequence is CRAGPRAETQYF. The CDR3 DNA follows: TGCAGGGCCGGACCCCGGGCAGAGACCCAGTACTTC.

The rearrangement links TRBV5-1 to TRBJ2-3; D remains unclear. Germline values: CDR1 SGHRS, CDR2 YFSETQ. This CDR3 region has 13 residues. V was pared by 3 bases and J by 2 bases, with 7 bases between. CDR3 region: CASSSSYTDTQYF. The CDR3 coding sequence is TGCGCCAGCAGCTCGAGTTACACAGATACGCAGTATTTT.

The table lists this clonotype with a few counts. V gene TRBV24-1 combines with J gene TRBJ2-3; 9 bases fit TRBD1. The V segment lost 9 bases and the J segment 3 bases; nucleotides outside the gene matches: 3. The length of the CDR3 is 13 residues. From germline, CDR1 is KGHDR and CDR2 SFDVKD. CDR3 in DNA: TGTGCCACCGCGGGACAGGGAACAGATACGCAGTATTTT. Encoded protein: CATAGQGTDTQYF.

This clonotype turned up a few times. The J gene is TRBJ2-7, the V gene TRBV11-2; D not resolved. Trimming pared 2 bases from V and 2 bases from J, leaving 4 bases between. Germline lookup yields CDR1 SGHAT and CDR2 FQNNGV. This CDR3 has 12 residues. CDR3 loop: CASSLNPYEQYF. The CDR3 DNA is TGTGCCAGCAGCTTAAACCCCTACGAGCAGTACTTC.

This clonotype was observed a handful of times. The V gene is TRBV5-1, the J gene TRBJ2-7, with TRBD1 identical over 9 bases. The CDR3 has 15 residues. V was clipped by 3 bases and J by 0 bases; unmatched bases: 4. Germline V lookup: CDR1 SGHRS, CDR2 YFSETQ. The DNA of the CDR3 is TGCGCCAGCAGCTCGATGACAGGGGGCTCCTACGAGCAGTACTTC. Translated, it gives CASSSMTGGSYEQYF.

The table lists this clonotype with many counts. J is TRBJ2-1 and V is TRBV20-1, with TRBD2 identical over 13 bases. The CDR3 spans 18 residues. J lost 7 bases, V lost 5 bases, and 17 bases had no gene match. Germline lookup yields CDR1 DFQATT and CDR2 SNEGSKA (reference sequence). The CDR3 is CSARALAGGPSLGNEQFF. The CDR3 region has the DNA TGCAGTGCTCGAGCACTAGCGGGAGGGCCGTCCCTTGGGAATGAGCAGTTCTTC.

The chain couples TRBV5-6 to TRBJ2-4; TRBD1 might be the D (5 bases). This CDR3 region has 14 residues. Trimming removed 3 bases at V and 4 bases at J, with 11 bases between. CDR1 and CDR2 (germline): SGHDT, YYEEEE. The CDR3 nucleotides read TGTGCCAGCAGCTGGGTGGGGCCGAAAAACATTCAGTACTTC. It yields the protein CASSWVGPKNIQYF.

The gene calls are TRBV14 and TRBJ2-2; 8 positions agree with TRBD1. Germline V gene lookup returns CDR1 SGHDN and CDR2 FVKESK. J lost 6 bases, V lost 5 bases, and 8 bases had no gene match. This CDR3 is 15 amino acids long. The CDR3 region has the DNA TGTGCCAGCAGCATTCGGACAGGGTGGTCCGGGGAGCTGTTTTTT. This codes for CASSIRTGWSGELFF.

The chain employs TRBV28 and TRBJ1-5; D not resolved. The CDR3 covers 15 residues. Germline-derived CDR1 and CDR2 are MDHEN and SYDVKM. V shed 5 bases and J shed 7 bases, with 18 bases lying between them. The CDR3 sequence is CASSRPRNEWQPQHF. The DNA of the CDR3 is TGTGCCAGCAGTCGTCCCAGGAACGAATGGCAGCCCCAGCATTTT.

The chain has TRBV6-2 or TRBV6-3 and TRBJ2-1, with D perhaps matching TRBD2 (6 bases). The CDR3 is made up of 13 amino acids. The V gene's germline CDR1 is MNHEY and CDR2 SVGEGT. Trimming cost V 5 bases and J 12 bases, with 17 bases left between them. The CDR3 here is CASSQTSQVGQFF. The CDR3, as DNA: TGTGCCAGCAGTCAGACTAGTCAGGTTGGGCAGTTCTTC.

The rearrangement joins TRBV7-2 to TRBJ1-4; TRBD1 aligns across 8 bases. The length of the CDR3 is 17 residues. From germline, CDR1 is SGHTA and CDR2 FQGNSA. The J segment lost 7 bases and the V segment lost 5 bases, leaving 15 bases of the junction unmatched. The CDR3 sequence is CASSLVGRGRGGEKLFF. The CDR3 DNA reads TGTGCCAGCAGCCTCGTGGGCAGGGGGCGCGGTGGTGAAAAACTGTTTTTT.

This clonotype has more than one count but fewer than ten. This sequence joins TRBV5-1 and TRBJ2-5; no definite D call. The CDR3 is made up of 13 amino acids. The V and J ends lost 8 bases and 5 bases respectively, with 16 bases between them. Germline CDR1 SGHRS, CDR2 YFSETQ. As DNA, the CDR3 is TGCGCCAGTCGCCCAACCGGCCCGGAGACCCAGTACTTC. Its translation is CASRPTGPETQYF.

Points on this clonotype: A read error is likely, as this CDR3 ends without the conserved phenylalanine or tryptophan. This chain links TRBV7-3 with TRBJ2-3; 7 bases fit TRBD2. The CDR3 consists of 14 residues. V trimming: 1 base; J trimming: 6 bases; junction bases outside the gene matches: 4. The germline gives CDR1 SGHTA, CDR2 FQGTGA. CDR3 in DNA: TGTGCCAGCAGCTTAAAGACTAGCCACGATACGCAGTATTTA. Its translation: CASSLKTSHDTQYL.

This clonotype appeared a few times. The J gene is TRBJ2-1, the V gene TRBV6-6; 10 bases match TRBD2. The CDR3 runs to 17 residues. V was pared by 2 bases and J by 4 bases, with 8 bases of the junction left unmatched. Germline CDR1 and CDR2: MNHNY and SVGAGI (reference sequence). The CDR3 coding sequence is TGTGCCAGCAGTTACGATACGAGCGGGAGGGCTTACAATGAGCAGTTCTTC. This sequence encodes CASSYDTSGRAYNEQFF.